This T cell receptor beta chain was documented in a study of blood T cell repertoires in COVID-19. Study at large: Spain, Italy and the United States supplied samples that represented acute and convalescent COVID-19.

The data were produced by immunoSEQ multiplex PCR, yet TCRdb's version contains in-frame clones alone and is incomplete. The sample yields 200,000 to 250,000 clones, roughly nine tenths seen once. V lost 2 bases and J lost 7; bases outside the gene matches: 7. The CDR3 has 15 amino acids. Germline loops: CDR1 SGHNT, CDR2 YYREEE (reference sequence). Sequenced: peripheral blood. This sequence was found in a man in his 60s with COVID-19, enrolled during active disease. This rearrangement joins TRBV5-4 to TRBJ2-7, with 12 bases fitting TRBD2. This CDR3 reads CASSFPSGGAGEQYF. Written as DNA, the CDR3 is TGTGCCAGCAGCTTCCCTAGCGGGGGGGCCGGGGAGCAGTACTTC.